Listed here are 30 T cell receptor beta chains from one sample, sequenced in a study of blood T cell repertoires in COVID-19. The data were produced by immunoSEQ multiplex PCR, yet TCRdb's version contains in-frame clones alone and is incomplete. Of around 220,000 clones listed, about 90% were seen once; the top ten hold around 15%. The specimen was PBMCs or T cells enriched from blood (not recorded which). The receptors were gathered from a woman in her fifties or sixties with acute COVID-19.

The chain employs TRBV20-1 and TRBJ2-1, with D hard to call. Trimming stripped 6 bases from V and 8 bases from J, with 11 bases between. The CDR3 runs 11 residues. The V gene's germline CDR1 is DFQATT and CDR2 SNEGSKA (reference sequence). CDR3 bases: TGCAGTGCAACCCTCAGCGATGAGCAGTTCTTC. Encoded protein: CSATLSDEQFF.

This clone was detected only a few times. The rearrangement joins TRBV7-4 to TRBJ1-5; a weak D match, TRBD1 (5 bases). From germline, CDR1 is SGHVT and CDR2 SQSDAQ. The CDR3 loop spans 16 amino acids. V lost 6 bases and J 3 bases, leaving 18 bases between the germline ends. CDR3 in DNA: TGTGCCAGCAGTTTATCTCATCGGGGGAACAATCAGCCCCAGCATTTT. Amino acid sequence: CASSLSHRGNNQPQHF.

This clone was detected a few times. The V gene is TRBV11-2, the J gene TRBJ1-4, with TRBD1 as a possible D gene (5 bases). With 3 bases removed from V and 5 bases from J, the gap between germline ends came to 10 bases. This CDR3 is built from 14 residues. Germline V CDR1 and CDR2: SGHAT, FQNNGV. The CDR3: CASSLQTANEKLFF. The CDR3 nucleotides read TGTGCCAGCAGCTTGCAGACAGCGAATGAAAAACTGTTTTTT.

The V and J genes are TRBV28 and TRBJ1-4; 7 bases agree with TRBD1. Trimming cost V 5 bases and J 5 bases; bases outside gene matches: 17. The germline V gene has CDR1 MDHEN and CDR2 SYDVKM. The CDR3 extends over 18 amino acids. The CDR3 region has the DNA TGTGCCAGCAGTCCGGACAGGAGGCAGGGGGTCCGAAATGAAAAACTGTTTTTT. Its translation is CASSPDRRQGVRNEKLFF. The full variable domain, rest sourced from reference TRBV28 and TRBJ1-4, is DVKVTQSSRYLVKRTGEKVFLECVQDMDHENMFWYRQDPGLGLRLIYFSYDVKMKEKGDIPEGYSVSREKKERFSLILESASTNQTSMYLCASSPDRRQGVRNEKLFFGSGTQLSVL.

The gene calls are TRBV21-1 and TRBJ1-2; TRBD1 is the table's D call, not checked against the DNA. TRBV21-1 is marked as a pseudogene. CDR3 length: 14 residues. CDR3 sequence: CASSYRQGAYGYTF. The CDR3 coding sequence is TGTGCCAGCAGCTACCGACAGGGGGCGTATGGCTACACCTTC.

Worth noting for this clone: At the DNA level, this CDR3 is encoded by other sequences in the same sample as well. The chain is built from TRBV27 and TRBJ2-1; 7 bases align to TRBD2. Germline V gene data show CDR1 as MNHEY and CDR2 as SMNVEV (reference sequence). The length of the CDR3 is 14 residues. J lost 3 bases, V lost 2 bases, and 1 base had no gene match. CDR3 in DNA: TGTGCCAGCAGTTTAGGCGGGAGCTACAATGAGCAGTTCTTC. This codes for CASSLGGSYNEQFF.

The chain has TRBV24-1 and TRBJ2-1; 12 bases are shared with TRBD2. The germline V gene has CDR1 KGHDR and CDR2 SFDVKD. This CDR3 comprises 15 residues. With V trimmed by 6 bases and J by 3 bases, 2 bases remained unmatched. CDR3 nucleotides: TGTGCCACCAGTCCGGGACTAGCGGGCTACAATGAGCAGTTCTTC. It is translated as CATSPGLAGYNEQFF.

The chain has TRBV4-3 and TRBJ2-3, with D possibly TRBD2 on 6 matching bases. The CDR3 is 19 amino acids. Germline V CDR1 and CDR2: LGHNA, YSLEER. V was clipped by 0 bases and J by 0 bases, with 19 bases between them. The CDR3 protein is CASSQESPRSGGSTDTQYF. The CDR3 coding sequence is TGCGCCAGCAGCCAAGAGAGCCCCCGTAGCGGAGGAAGCACAGATACGCAGTATTTT.

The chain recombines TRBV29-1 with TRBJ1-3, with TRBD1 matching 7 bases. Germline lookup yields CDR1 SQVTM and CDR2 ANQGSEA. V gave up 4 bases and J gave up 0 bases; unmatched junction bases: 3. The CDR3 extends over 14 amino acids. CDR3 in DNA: TGCAGCGTTGCAGCAGGGGGCTCTGGAAACACCATATATTTT. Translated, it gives CSVAAGGSGNTIYF.

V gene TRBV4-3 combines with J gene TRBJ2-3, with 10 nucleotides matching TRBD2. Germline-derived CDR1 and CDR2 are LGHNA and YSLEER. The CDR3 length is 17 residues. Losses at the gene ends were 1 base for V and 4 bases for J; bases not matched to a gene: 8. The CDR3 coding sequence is TGCGCCAGCAGCCAAGTTCTGGGACTAGCGCTTCCAGATACGCAGTATTTT. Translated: CASSQVLGLALPDTQYF.

Written as DNA, the CDR3 is TGTGCCAGCAGTTACTCGATAGGAGCGAACACCGGGGAGCTGTTTTTT. Translating it yields CASSYSIGANTGELFF. V is TRBV6-5 and J is TRBJ2-2; D is unclear. Germline V lookup: CDR1 MNHEY, CDR2 SVGAGI. The CDR3 is made up of 16 amino acids. Trimming removed 0 bases from V and 0 bases from J, with 8 bases in between.

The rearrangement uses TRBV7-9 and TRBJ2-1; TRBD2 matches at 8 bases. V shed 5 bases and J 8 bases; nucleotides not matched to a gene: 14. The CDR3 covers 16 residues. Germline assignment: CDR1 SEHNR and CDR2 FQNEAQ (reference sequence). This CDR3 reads CASSERLARAGDEQFF. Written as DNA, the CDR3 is TGTGCCAGCAGCGAAAGACTAGCGCGAGCGGGCGATGAGCAGTTCTTC.

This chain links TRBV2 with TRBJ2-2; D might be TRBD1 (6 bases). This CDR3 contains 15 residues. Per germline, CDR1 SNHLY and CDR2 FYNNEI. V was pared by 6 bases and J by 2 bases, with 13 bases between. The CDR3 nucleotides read TGTGCCAGCAGAGCCGGGACATTTAACACCGGGGAGCTGTTTTTT. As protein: CASRAGTFNTGELFF. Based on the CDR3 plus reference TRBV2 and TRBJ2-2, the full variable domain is EPEVTQTPSHQVTQMGQEVILRCVPISNHLYFYWYRQILGQKVEFLVSFYNNEISEKSEIFDDQFSVERPDGSNFTLKIRSTKLEDSAMYFCASRAGTFNTGELFFGEGSRLTVL.

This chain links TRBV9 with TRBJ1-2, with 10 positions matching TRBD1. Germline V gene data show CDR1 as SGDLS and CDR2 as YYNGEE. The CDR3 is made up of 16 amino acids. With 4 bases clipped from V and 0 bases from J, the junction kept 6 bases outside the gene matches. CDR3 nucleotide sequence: TGTGCCAGCAGCCAAGGACAGGGGGAAGCTAACTATGGCTACACCTTC. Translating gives CASSQGQGEANYGYTF.

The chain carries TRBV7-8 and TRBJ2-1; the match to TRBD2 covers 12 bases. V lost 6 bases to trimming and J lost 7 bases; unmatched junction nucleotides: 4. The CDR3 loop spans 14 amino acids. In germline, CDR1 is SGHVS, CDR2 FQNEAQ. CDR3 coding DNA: TGTGCCAGCAGGCTAGCGGGAGGGCCTAATGAGCAGTTCTTC. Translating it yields CASRLAGGPNEQFF.

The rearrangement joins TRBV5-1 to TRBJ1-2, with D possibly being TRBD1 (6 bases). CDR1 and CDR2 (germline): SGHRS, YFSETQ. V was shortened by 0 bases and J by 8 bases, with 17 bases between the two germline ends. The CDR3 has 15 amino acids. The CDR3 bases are TGCGCCAGCAGCTTGGAGTCAGGGGCTTTAGGGGGCTACACCTTC. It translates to CASSLESGALGGYTF.

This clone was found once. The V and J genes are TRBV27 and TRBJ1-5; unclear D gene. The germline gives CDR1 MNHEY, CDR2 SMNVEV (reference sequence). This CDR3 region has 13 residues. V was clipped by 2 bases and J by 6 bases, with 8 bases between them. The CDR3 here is CASSLRGSQPQHF. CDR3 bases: TGTGCCAGCAGTTTACGAGGTTCTCAGCCCCAGCATTTT.

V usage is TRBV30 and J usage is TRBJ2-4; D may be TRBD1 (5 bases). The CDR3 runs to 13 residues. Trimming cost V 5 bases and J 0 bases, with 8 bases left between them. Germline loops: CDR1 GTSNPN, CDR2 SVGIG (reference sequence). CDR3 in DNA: TGTGCCTGGGACAGCATAGCCAAAAACATTCAGTACTTC. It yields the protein CAWDSIAKNIQYF.

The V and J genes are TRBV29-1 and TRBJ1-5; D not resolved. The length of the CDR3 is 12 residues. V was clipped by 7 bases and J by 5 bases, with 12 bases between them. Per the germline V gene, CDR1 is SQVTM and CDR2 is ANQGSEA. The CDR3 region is CSAQDGDQPQHF. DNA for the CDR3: TGCAGCGCCCAGGACGGGGATCAGCCCCAGCATTTT.

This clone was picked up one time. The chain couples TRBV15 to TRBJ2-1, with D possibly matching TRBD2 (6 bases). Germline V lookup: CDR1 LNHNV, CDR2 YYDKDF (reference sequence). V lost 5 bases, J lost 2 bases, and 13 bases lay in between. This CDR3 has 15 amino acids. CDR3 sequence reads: CATSRGLGTYNEQFF. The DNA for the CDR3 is TGTGCCACCAGCCGGGGACTTGGAACCTACAATGAGCAGTTCTTC.

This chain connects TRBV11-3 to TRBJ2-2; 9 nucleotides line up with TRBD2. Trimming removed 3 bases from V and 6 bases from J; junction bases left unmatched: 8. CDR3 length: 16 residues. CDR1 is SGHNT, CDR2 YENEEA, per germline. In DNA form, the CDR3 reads TGTGCCAGCAGCTTGACGGGGACTAGCAGGGCCGGGGAGCTGTTTTTT. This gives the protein CASSLTGTSRAGELFF. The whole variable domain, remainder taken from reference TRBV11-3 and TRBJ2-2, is EAGVVQSPRYKIIEKKQPVAFWCNPISGHNTLYWYLQNLGQGPELLIRYENEEAVDDSQLPKDRFSAERLKGVDSTLKIQPAELGDSAVYLCASSLTGTSRAGELFFGEGSRLTVL.

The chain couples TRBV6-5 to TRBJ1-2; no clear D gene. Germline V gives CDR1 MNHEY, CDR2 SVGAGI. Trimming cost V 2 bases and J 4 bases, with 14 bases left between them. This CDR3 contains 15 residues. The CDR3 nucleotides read TGTGCCAGCAGTTACGGGCTCAATCTGGGCTATGGCTACACCTTC. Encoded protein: CASSYGLNLGYGYTF.

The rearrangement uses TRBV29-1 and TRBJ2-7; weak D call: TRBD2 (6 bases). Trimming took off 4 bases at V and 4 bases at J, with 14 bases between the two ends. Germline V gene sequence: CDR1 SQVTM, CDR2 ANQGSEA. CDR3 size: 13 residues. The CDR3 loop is CSVGSGAGYEQYF. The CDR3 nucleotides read TGCAGCGTTGGGAGTGGTGCGGGGTACGAGCAGTACTTC.

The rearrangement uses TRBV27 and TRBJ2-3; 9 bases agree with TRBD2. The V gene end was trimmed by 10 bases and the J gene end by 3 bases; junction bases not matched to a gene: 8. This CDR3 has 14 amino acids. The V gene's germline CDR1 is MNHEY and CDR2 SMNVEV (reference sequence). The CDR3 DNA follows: TGTGCCACCGCAGCGGGGGGTACAACAGATACGCAGTATTTT. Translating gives CATAAGGTTDTQYF.

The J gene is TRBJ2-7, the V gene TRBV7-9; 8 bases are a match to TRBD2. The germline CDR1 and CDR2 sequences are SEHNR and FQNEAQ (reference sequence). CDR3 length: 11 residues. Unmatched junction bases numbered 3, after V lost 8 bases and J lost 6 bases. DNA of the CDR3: TGTGCCAGCCGCGGGGGGCGCGAGCAGTACTTC. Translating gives CASRGGREQYF.

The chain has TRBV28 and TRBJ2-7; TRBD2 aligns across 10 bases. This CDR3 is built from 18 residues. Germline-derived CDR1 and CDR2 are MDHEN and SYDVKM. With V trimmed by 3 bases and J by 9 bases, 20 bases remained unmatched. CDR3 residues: CASSFEAWIAGGSSSQYF. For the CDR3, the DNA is TGTGCCAGCAGTTTCGAGGCCTGGATAGCGGGAGGCTCTAGTTCGCAGTACTTC.

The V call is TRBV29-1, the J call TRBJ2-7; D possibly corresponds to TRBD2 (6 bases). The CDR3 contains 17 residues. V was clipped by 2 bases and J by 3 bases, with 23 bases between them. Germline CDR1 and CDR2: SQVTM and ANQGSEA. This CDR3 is CSVETGPPDGSGYEQYF. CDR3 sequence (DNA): TGCAGCGTTGAAACTGGGCCTCCGGACGGGAGCGGCTACGAGCAGTACTTC.

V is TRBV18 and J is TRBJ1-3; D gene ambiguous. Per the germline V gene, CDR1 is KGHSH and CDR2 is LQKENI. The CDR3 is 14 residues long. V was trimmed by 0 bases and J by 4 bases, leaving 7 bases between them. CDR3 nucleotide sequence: TGTGCCAGCTCACCACCATCAGGCGGAAACACCATATATTTT. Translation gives CASSPPSGGNTIYF. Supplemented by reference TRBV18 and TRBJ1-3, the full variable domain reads NAGVMQNPRHLVRRRGQEARLRCSPMKGHSHVYWYRQLPEEGLKFMVYLQKENIIDESGMPKERFSAEFPKEGPSILRIQQVVRGDSAAYFCASSPPSGGNTIYFGEGSWLTVV.

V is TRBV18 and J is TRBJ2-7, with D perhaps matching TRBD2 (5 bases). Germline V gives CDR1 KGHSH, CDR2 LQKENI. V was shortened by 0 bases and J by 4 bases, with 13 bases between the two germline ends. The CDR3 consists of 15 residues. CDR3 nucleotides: TGTGCCAGCTCACCACCGTCGAGGACTGGGTACGAGCAGTACTTC. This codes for CASSPPSRTGYEQYF.

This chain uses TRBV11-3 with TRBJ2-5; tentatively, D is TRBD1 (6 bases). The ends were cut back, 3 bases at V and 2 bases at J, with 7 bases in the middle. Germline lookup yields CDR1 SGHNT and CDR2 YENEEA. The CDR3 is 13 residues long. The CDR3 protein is CASSFDRQETQYF. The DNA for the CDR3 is TGTGCCAGCAGCTTCGACAGGCAAGAGACCCAGTACTTC.